The 15 T cell receptor beta chains below were found in one sample sequenced in a study of post-analysis software for immune sequencing data. The TCR beta cDNA libraries carried unique molecular identifiers. One entry per CDR3 protein results from TCRdb running MiXCR on the PCR reads. This sample has about 540,000 distinct CDR3 sequences; around a third occur once, and the top ten carry approximately 5.4%. Their specific antigens are unknown. Study-wide findings and caveats: TRBV segments more frequent in patients than in controls numbered several and included TRBV5-6, TRBV5-1 and TRBV20-1.

Material: blood. The receptors here all came from a girl younger than 18 with multiple sclerosis.

The chain uses TRBV24-1 and TRBJ2-5, with D perhaps given as TRBD1 or TRBD2 (5 bases each). The CDR3 spans 14 residues. The germline gives CDR1 KGHDR, CDR2 SFDVKD. Trimming left V 4 bases short and J 4 bases short, with 12 bases between. CDR3 sequence: CATSERGSRETQYF. As DNA, the CDR3 is TGTGCCACCAGTGAACGGGGCTCCCGAGAGACCCAGTACTTC.

This chain connects TRBV6-6 to TRBJ2-3; D is uncertain. This CDR3 contains 16 residues. CDR1 and CDR2 from the germline V gene are MNHNY and SVGAGI (reference sequence). Deletions cut 0 bases from V and 0 bases from J, with 10 bases between. CDR3 loop: CASSYSSGLSTDTQYF. In DNA form, the CDR3 reads TGTGCCAGCAGTTACTCCTCGGGTCTTAGCACAGATACGCAGTATTTT.

The V gene is TRBV6-2 or TRBV6-3, the J gene TRBJ2-7, with TRBD1 identical over 7 bases. Germline values: CDR1 MNHEY, CDR2 SVGEGT. The CDR3 is 15 amino acids. The V gene end was trimmed by 6 bases and the J gene end by 5 bases; junction bases not matched to a gene: 13. CDR3 protein: CASSRPSKGANEQYF. The DNA for the CDR3 is TGTGCCAGCAGCCGCCCCTCCAAGGGGGCAAACGAGCAGTACTTC.

The chain is built from TRBV7-2 and TRBJ2-3; tentatively, D is TRBD1 (6 bases). Germline V gives CDR1 SGHTA, CDR2 FQGNSA. The CDR3 spans 15 residues. V was shortened by 3 bases and J by 5 bases, with 15 bases between the two germline ends. This CDR3 is CASSFSPDSLDTQYF. The DNA of the CDR3 is TGTGCCAGCAGCTTCTCCCCGGACAGCTTAGATACGCAGTATTTT.

V and J are TRBV5-1 and TRBJ1-6; 8 bases align to TRBD1. Unmatched junction bases numbered 9, after V lost 4 bases and J lost 9 bases. This CDR3 spans 15 amino acids. Germline-derived CDR1 and CDR2 are SGHRS and YFSETQ. CDR3 sequence reads: CASSRWGDRSSPLHF. CDR3 coding DNA: TGCGCCAGCAGCCGCTGGGGGGACAGGAGTTCACCCCTCCACTTT.

This chain links TRBV5-1 with TRBJ1-1; possible D gene TRBD1, 5 bases. Per germline, CDR1 SGHRS and CDR2 YFSETQ. There are 13 residues in the CDR3. V was clipped by 0 bases and J by 6 bases, with 9 bases between them. This chain's CDR3 is CASSLGDVPEAFF. The CDR3 coding sequence is TGCGCCAGCAGCTTGGGGGACGTACCTGAAGCTTTCTTT.

The J gene is TRBJ2-5, the V gene TRBV9; the D gene is possibly TRBD2 (6 bases). Germline CDR1 is SGDLS and CDR2 is YYNGEE. Between the trimmed V and J ends, which lost 4 bases and 5 bases, there was a span of 24 bases. The CDR3 runs to 17 residues. CDR3 nucleotides: TGTGCCAGCAGCCCCCAAGGCGGGGTTGGACCGGGGGAGACCCAGTACTTC. Translating it yields CASSPQGGVGPGETQYF.

This chain uses TRBV2 with TRBJ2-1; 7 nucleotides match TRBD2. Germline CDR1 is SNHLY and CDR2 is FYNNEI. The length of the CDR3 is 14 residues. Losses at the gene ends were 7 bases for V and 6 bases for J; bases not matched to a gene: 9. The CDR3 nucleotides are TGTGCCAGCACCCCAAGCGGGGTCGGCAATGAGCAGTTCTTC. Its protein product is CASTPSGVGNEQFF.

The J gene is TRBJ2-1, the V gene TRBV29-1, with TRBD2 identical over 7 bases. The CDR3 runs 13 residues. Trimming removed 3 bases from V and 6 bases from J; junction bases left unmatched: 5. Germline loops: CDR1 SQVTM, CDR2 ANQGSEA. The CDR3 coding sequence is TGCAGCGTTGAGGGGGGGAACAGCAATGAGCAGTTCTTC. Amino acids: CSVEGGNSNEQFF.

Ten or more counts support this clonotype. The V gene is TRBV12-3 or TRBV12-4, the J gene TRBJ2-3, with TRBD2 matching over 10 bases. With V trimmed by 8 bases and J by 3 bases, 11 bases remained unmatched. The CDR3 has 16 residues. DNA for the CDR3: TGTGCCAGCGCCCCCTATAGCGGGGGGAAGACAGATACGCAGTATTTT. Translation gives CASAPYSGGKTDTQYF.

The chain combines TRBV10-3 with TRBJ2-1; D could derive from TRBD1 or TRBD2 (5 bases each). The CDR3 length is 16 residues. The V and J ends lost 7 bases and 1 base respectively, with 17 bases between them. Germline CDR1 is ENHRY and CDR2 is SYGVKD. Here the CDR3 DNA reads TGTGCCATCACCGAGGGGTCCAGGGTATCCTACAATGAGCAGTTCTTC. Encoded protein: CAITEGSRVSYNEQFF.

The CDR3 here is CASSLVSLWTQYF. The CDR3 DNA sequence: TGCGCCAGCAGCTTGGTGTCTCTATGGACCCAGTACTTC. The chain recombines TRBV5-1 with TRBJ2-5; D is unresolved. V was cut by 0 bases and J by 7 bases, with 10 bases left in between. Germline V lookup: CDR1 SGHRS, CDR2 YFSETQ. CDR3 size: 13 residues. The variable domain in full, completed from reference TRBV5-1 and TRBJ2-5, reads KAGVTQTPRYLIKTRGQQVTLSCSPISGHRSVSWYQQTPGQGLQFLFEYFSETQRNKGNFPGRFSGRQFSNSRSEMNVSTLELGDSALYLCASSLVSLWTQYFGPGTRLLVL.

As concerns this clonotype: The junction departs from germline at one end; a sequencing error may be responsible. The gene calls are TRBV5-1 and TRBJ1-6, with a tentative D call TRBD1 (5 bases). Per germline, CDR1 SGHRS and CDR2 YFSETQ. The CDR3 is 17 amino acids. The CDR3 sequence: CASSLAAGRRVNSPLHF. Here the CDR3 DNA reads TGCGCCAGCAGCTTGGCCGCAGGGCGCCGGGTAAATTCGCCCCTCCACTTT.

The V and J genes are TRBV19 and TRBJ2-1; 8 nucleotides align to TRBD1. The junction had 3 bases not matched to a gene; V was cut back by 5 bases and J by 0 bases. The CDR3 length is 15 residues. Germline CDR1 LNHDA, CDR2 SQIVND (reference sequence). CDR3: CASSSTGDSYNEQFF. CDR3 bases: TGTGCCAGTAGTTCGACAGGGGACTCCTACAATGAGCAGTTCTTC.

The genes are TRBV20-1 and TRBJ2-1; weak D call: TRBD1 (6 bases). The CDR3 is made up of 15 amino acids. The germline V and J ends were trimmed by 6 bases and 3 bases, with 18 bases remaining between them. Germline V gene sequence: CDR1 DFQATT, CDR2 SNEGSKA (reference sequence). The CDR3 nucleotides are TGCAGTGCCTTAATCGCAGGGGACCTCTACAATGAGCAGTTCTTC. Residues: CSALIAGDLYNEQFF.